This TCR beta chain was sequenced during a study of monozygotic twins with inflammatory bowel disease. The authors made each sample's cDNA in eight separate reactions. From the 5' RACE reads, TCRdb lists one entry per CDR3 protein and no DNA. This sample contains about 350,000 distinct CDR3 sequences. The CDR3 sequence is 14 residues long. Germline values: CDR1 SGHVS, CDR2 FQNEAQ. The receptor comes from a human donor with ulcerative colitis or Crohn's disease, or a healthy co-twin of an affected twin (not recorded which). The chain employs TRBV7-8 and TRBJ2-2; the TCRdb D gene call, TRBD1, has no DNA to confirm it. Specimen: blood. The CDR3: CASRGVLNTGELFF.